Detailed here is one TCR beta chain. No antigen is known for it. With 4 bases clipped from V and 3 bases from J, the junction kept 3 bases outside the gene matches. The V gene's germline CDR1 is LGHNA and CDR2 YSLEER. The CDR3 contains 14 residues. The source of the sample is a study of shared clonotypes between healthy human individuals. Study results and caveats: The four-donor shared clonotypes exceeded non-shared clonotypes in generation probability, with non-shared ones scoring lower.

Replicate PCRs for sorted subsets used around 200 ng DNA; this equaled around 29,000 T cell genomes. Produced via immunoSEQ multiplex PCR; TCRdb's table is partial and in-frame only. The repertoire holds 2 million or so clones, with just under 95% as singletons. The naive CD8 population came from CD45RO-negative cells selected for CCR7, without terminally differentiated effector memory CD45RA+ cells. Sample: naive CD8+ T cells sorted from blood. The V gene is TRBV4-3, the J gene TRBJ2-7, with 10 bases fitting TRBD1. The receptor was derived from a man aged 18 to 30 in good health. In nucleotides, the CDR3 is TGCGCCAGCAGCCCGGGACAGGGGATCTACGAGCAGTACTTC. Amino acids: CASSPGQGIYEQYF.